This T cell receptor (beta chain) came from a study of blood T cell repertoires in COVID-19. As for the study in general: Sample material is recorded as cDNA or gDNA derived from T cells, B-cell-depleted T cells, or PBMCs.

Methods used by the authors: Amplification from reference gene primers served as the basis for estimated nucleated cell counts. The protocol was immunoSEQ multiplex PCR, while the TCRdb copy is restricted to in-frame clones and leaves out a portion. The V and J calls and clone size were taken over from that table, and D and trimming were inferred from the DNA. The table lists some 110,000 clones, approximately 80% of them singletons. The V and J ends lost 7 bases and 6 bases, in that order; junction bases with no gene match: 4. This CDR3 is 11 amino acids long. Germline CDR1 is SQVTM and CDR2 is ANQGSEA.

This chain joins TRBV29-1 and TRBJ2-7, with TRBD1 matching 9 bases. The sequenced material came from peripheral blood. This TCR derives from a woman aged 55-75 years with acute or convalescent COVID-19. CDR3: CSAGQGSEQYF. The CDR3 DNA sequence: TGCAGCGCTGGACAGGGGTCCGAGCAGTACTTC.